The 9 T cell receptor beta chains in this list originate from one sample, sequenced in a study of T cells in Graves' hyperthyroidism and ophthalmopathy. Amplified regions were TCR beta CDR3 sequences from RNA transcripts. The primer set for the first-round RT-PCR of the TCR CDR3 was HTBI. A single record per CDR3 protein comes from TCRdb applying MiXCR to the multiplex PCR reads. The sample includes under 450,000 distinct CDR3 sequences, approximately 18% seen only once; the top ten take around a third. Material: blood. The receptors derive from a woman aged 25 to 39 with Graves' hyperthyroidism that later progressed to Graves' ophthalmopathy.

This clonotype was counted at least ten times. V usage is TRBV12-3 or TRBV12-4 and J usage is TRBJ2-3; unclear D gene. The CDR3 spans 14 residues. The V end was cut by 2 bases, the J end by 2 bases, with 8 bases between. The CDR3 DNA is TGTGCCAGCAGTTTATCTCACTTCACAGATACGCAGTATTTT. Amino acid sequence: CASSLSHFTDTQYF.

This clonotype was counted between two and nine times. The chain couples TRBV5-1 to TRBJ2-1; D is uncertain. V was pared by 5 bases and J by 1 base, with 10 bases between. Germline V gene sequence: CDR1 SGHRS, CDR2 YFSETQ. The CDR3 spans 14 residues. The CDR3 protein is CASSNIHSYNEQFF. Written as DNA, the CDR3 is TGCGCCAGCAGTAACATCCATTCCTACAATGAGCAGTTCTTC.

About this clonotype itself: This may be a read error, as it is one base from a much larger clone. The chain has TRBV11-2 and TRBJ2-3; D possibly uses TRBD1 or TRBD2 (6 bases each). The CDR3 has 15 amino acids. The germline gives CDR1 SGHAT, CDR2 FQNNGV. Trimming took off 1 base at V and 9 bases at J, with 17 bases between the two ends. The CDR3 DNA sequence: TGTGCCAGCAGCTTAGCCGGGGGCCGGCTTGGGACGCAGTATTTT. It codes for CASSLAGGRLGTQYF.

This clonotype occurred a few times. The DNA of the CDR3 is TGCGCCAGCAGCCAACTCAGGGACAATCAGCCCCAGCATTTT. This encodes CASSQLRDNQPQHF. The rearrangement links TRBV4-1 to TRBJ1-5, with D possibly TRBD1 on 5 matching bases. CDR1 is MGHRA and CDR2 is YSYEKL in the germline V gene. The CDR3 consists of 14 residues. V was pared by 2 bases and J by 3 bases, with 8 bases between.

This clonotype showed up just a few times. The gene calls are TRBV6-1 and TRBJ2-7, with D perhaps TRBD1 (6 bases). Trimming stripped 3 bases from V and 7 bases from J, with 13 bases between. The germline V gene encodes CDR1 MNHNS and CDR2 SASEGT. The CDR3 sequence is 13 residues long. CDR3 loop: CASSDRAGEEQYF. The CDR3 nucleotides read TGTGCCAGCAGTGATCGGGCAGGGGAAGAGCAGTACTTC.

This clonotype was observed a few times. The chain links TRBV5-1 to TRBJ1-3; no clear D gene. The CDR3 sequence is 15 residues long. CDR1 SGHRS and CDR2 YFSETQ come from the germline V gene. Trimming took 5 bases from V and 2 from J, leaving 14 bases between them. The CDR3 sequence is CASRPDLLTGNTIYF. DNA for the CDR3: TGCGCCAGCAGACCGGACCTTTTAACTGGAAACACCATATATTTT.

This chain links TRBV10-3 with TRBJ2-2; 7 bases agree with TRBD1. The germline CDR1 and CDR2 sequences are ENHRY and SYGVKD. Trimming took 2 bases from V and 4 from J; bases not matched to a gene: 7. The CDR3 is made up of 16 amino acids. The DNA for the CDR3 is TGTGCCATCAGTGAGACAGGGGTACGGGTCACCGGGGAGCTGTTTTTT. Encoded protein: CAISETGVRVTGELFF.

The gene calls are TRBV4-1 and TRBJ1-5; D remains ambiguous. The CDR3 is 13 amino acids. Looked up from germline, CDR1 is MGHRA and CDR2 is YSYEKL. Between the trimmed V and J ends, which lost 0 bases and 6 bases, there was a span of 6 bases. This CDR3 reads CASSQDNAQPQHF. The CDR3 region has the DNA TGCGCCAGCAGCCAAGATAACGCTCAGCCCCAGCATTTT.

The chain uses TRBV19 and TRBJ2-3; D possibly corresponds to TRBD2 (6 bases). V was clipped by 6 bases and J by 6 bases, with 16 bases between them. Germline lookup yields CDR1 LNHDA and CDR2 SQIVND (reference sequence). This CDR3 has 14 amino acids. In DNA, the CDR3 is TGTGCCAGTAGCAAGCAGGAGGGGCTCGATACGCAGTATTTT. Its translation: CASSKQEGLDTQYF. Drawing the rest from reference TRBV19 and TRBJ2-3, the complete variable domain is DGGITQSPKYLFRKEGQNVTLSCEQNLNHDAMYWYRQDPGQGLRLIYYSQIVNDFQKGDIAEGYSVSREKKESFPLTVTSAQKNPTAFYLCASSKQEGLDTQYFGPGTRLTVL.